The rows below give T cell receptor beta chains drawn from one sample of a study of shared clonotypes between healthy human individuals. Method: immunoSEQ multiplex PCR; TCRdb's copy keeps in-frame clones and lacks some. The sample carries roughly 2.6 million clones, around nine tenths recorded once. Sequencing was done on a sample of naive CD4+ T cells sorted from blood. These receptors were collected from a young man in good health. Each CDR3 is given with its conserved first and last residue. Fields, in order: V gene, J gene, D gene, clone size, CDR3 length, CDR3 DNA, CDR3 protein. A D gene is named only where the DNA matches it firmly. Clone size appears in some rows only: once, few, many, or a class for an expanded clone.

v_gene: TRBV7-2
j_gene: TRBJ2-5
d_gene: NA
abundance: NA
len: 13
CDR3nt: TGTGCCAGCAGCTGGGGTAGAATGGAGACCCAGTACTTC
CDR3aa: CASSWGRMETQYF

v_gene: TRBV13
j_gene: TRBJ2-7
d_gene: TRBD1
abundance: NA
len: 20
CDR3nt: TGTGCCAGCAGCAACCACCGACAGGGAATAAGAGTTAGGGTGAGCTACGAGCAGTACTTC
CDR3aa: CASSNHRQGIRVRVSYEQYF

v_gene: TRBV6-1
j_gene: TRBJ2-5
d_gene: NA
abundance: NA
len: 16
CDR3nt: TGTGCCAGCAGTGAACTCGGTGGGGGGGCGGGAGAGACCCAGTACTTC
CDR3aa: CASSELGGGAGETQYF

v_gene: TRBV7-9
j_gene: TRBJ2-1
d_gene: NA
abundance: NA
len: 16
CDR3nt: TGTGCCAGCAGCTCCAGCGGAGGGGGACTTTACAATGAGCAGTTCTTC
CDR3aa: CASSSSGGGLYNEQFF

v_gene: TRBV25-1
j_gene: TRBJ2-3
d_gene: TRBD1
abundance: once
len: 15
CDR3nt: TGTGCCAGCGGATCCATGACAGGGAGCACAGATACGCAGTATTTT
CDR3aa: CASGSMTGSTDTQYF

v_gene: TRBV30
j_gene: TRBJ2-7
d_gene: TRBD1
abundance: NA
len: 14
CDR3nt: TGTGCCTGGAGTCCCCCGGGACAGTCCTACGAGCAGTACTTC
CDR3aa: CAWSPPGQSYEQYF

v_gene: TRBV5-4
j_gene: TRBJ1-6
d_gene: NA
abundance: once
len: 15
CDR3nt: TGTGCCAGCAGCTTGTCGGGGAGTGGTAATTCACCCCTCCACTTT
CDR3aa: CASSLSGSGNSPLHF

v_gene: TRBV6-1
j_gene: TRBJ2-7
d_gene: NA
abundance: NA
len: 13
CDR3nt: TGTGCCAGCAAACCGGTTTTCTCCTACGAGCAGTACTTC
CDR3aa: CASKPVFSYEQYF

v_gene: TRBV28
j_gene: TRBJ2-4
d_gene: NA
abundance: once
len: 14
CDR3nt: TGTGCCAGCAGTTACCGGGAGCCCCCCGACATTCAGTACTTC
CDR3aa: CASSYREPPDIQYF

v_gene: TRBV6-1
j_gene: TRBJ1-3
d_gene: NA
abundance: NA
len: 14
CDR3nt: TGTGCCAGCAGTGACGGACGAACTGGAAACACCATATATTTT
CDR3aa: CASSDGRTGNTIYF

v_gene: TRBV6-1
j_gene: TRBJ1-5
d_gene: NA
abundance: NA
len: 15
CDR3nt: TGTGCCAGCAGTGAACCAGGGAGTGTCAATCAGCCCCAGCATTTT
CDR3aa: CASSEPGSVNQPQHF

v_gene: TRBV7-9
j_gene: TRBJ1-1
d_gene: NA
abundance: NA
len: 11
CDR3nt: TGTGCCAGCAGCTCCCCGGCTGAAGCTTTCTTT
CDR3aa: CASSSPAEAFF

v_gene: TRBV2
j_gene: TRBJ1-2
d_gene: NA
abundance: NA
len: 14
CDR3nt: TGTGCCAGCAGTAAAAGCGACAGGACCTATGGCTACACCTTC
CDR3aa: CASSKSDRTYGYTF

v_gene: TRBV5-8
j_gene: TRBJ2-7
d_gene: NA
abundance: NA
len: 11
CDR3nt: TGTGCCAGCAGCTTGGAACGCGAGCAGTACTTC
CDR3aa: CASSLEREQYF

v_gene: TRBV7-9
j_gene: TRBJ2-3
d_gene: TRBD2
abundance: NA
len: 18
CDR3nt: TGTGCCAGCAGCTCCGGACTAGCGGGGGGGCGTAGCACAGATACGCAGTATTTT
CDR3aa: CASSSGLAGGRSTDTQYF

v_gene: TRBV28
j_gene: TRBJ1-4
d_gene: NA
abundance: few
len: 11
CDR3nt: TGTGCCAGCACCGGCGCCGGGAATGTGTTTTTT
CDR3aa: CASTGAGNVFF

v_gene: TRBV9
j_gene: TRBJ1-4
d_gene: NA
abundance: NA
len: 14
CDR3nt: TGTGCCAGCAGCAGGGACACGACTAATGAAAAACTGTTTTTT
CDR3aa: CASSRDTTNEKLFF

v_gene: TRBV6-1
j_gene: TRBJ2-5
d_gene: NA
abundance: NA
len: 13
CDR3nt: TGTGCCAGCAGTTTACAAGGGGGAGAGACCCAGTACTTC
CDR3aa: CASSLQGGETQYF

v_gene: TRBV7-9
j_gene: TRBJ2-7
d_gene: NA
abundance: NA
len: 14
CDR3nt: TGTGCCAGCAGCCCGACCCGACCGGAGGACGAGCAGTACTTC
CDR3aa: CASSPTRPEDEQYF

v_gene: TRBV4-1
j_gene: TRBJ1-6
d_gene: NA
abundance: NA
len: 16
CDR3nt: TGCGCCAGCAGCCAAGGAGGGGGTCGGTATAATTCACCCCTCCACTTT
CDR3aa: CASSQGGGRYNSPLHF

v_gene: TRBV5-1
j_gene: TRBJ1-6
d_gene: TRBD1
abundance: NA
len: 15
CDR3nt: TGCGCCAGCAGCTTGGGGACAGGGGTTACTTCACCCCTCCACTTT
CDR3aa: CASSLGTGVTSPLHF

v_gene: TRBV2
j_gene: TRBJ1-6
d_gene: TRBD1
abundance: NA
len: 13
CDR3nt: TGTGCCAGCATGGGGCAGGGGGCTTCACCCCTCCACTTT
CDR3aa: CASMGQGASPLHF

v_gene: TRBV6-6
j_gene: TRBJ1-5
d_gene: TRBD1
abundance: NA
len: 15
CDR3nt: TGTGCCAGCATGTTTGGAACAGGGGAGGGTCAGCCCCAGCATTTT
CDR3aa: CASMFGTGEGQPQHF

v_gene: TRBV7-8
j_gene: TRBJ2-3
d_gene: TRBD2
abundance: NA
len: 16
CDR3nt: TGTGCCAGCAGCACCTTAGCGGGGGGATTCACAGATACGCAGTATTTT
CDR3aa: CASSTLAGGFTDTQYF

v_gene: TRBV7-2
j_gene: TRBJ2-2
d_gene: NA
abundance: once
len: 14
CDR3nt: TGTGCCAGCAGCCAACAGGGTTACACCGGGGAGCTGTTTTTT
CDR3aa: CASSQQGYTGELFF

v_gene: TRBV5-1
j_gene: TRBJ2-3
d_gene: TRBD2
abundance: NA
len: 16
CDR3nt: TGCGCCAGCAGCTTAGCTCTAGCGGAAAACACAGATACGCAGTATTTT
CDR3aa: CASSLALAENTDTQYF

v_gene: TRBV6-5
j_gene: TRBJ2-1
d_gene: NA
abundance: NA
len: 13
CDR3nt: TGTGCCAGCAGTACAGGATTCGGCAATGAGCAGTTCTTC
CDR3aa: CASSTGFGNEQFF

v_gene: TRBV15
j_gene: TRBJ2-7
d_gene: NA
abundance: once
len: 14
CDR3nt: TGTGCCACAAGCAAAGCTAGCGAGCTCTACGAGCAGTACTTC
CDR3aa: CATSKASELYEQYF

v_gene: TRBV20-1
j_gene: TRBJ1-2
d_gene: NA
abundance: NA
len: 10
CDR3nt: TGCAGTGCGAGGGGGGCCTCTTCCCCCTTC
CDR3aa: CSARGASSPF